This entry features one T cell receptor beta chain sequence. Per the study methods: Estimated nucleated cell counts came from reference gene primer amplification. Generated by immunoSEQ multiplex PCR, the TCRdb table keeps only in-frame clones and is missing some. That table is the source of V, J and clone size, and D and trimming were worked out from the DNA. Among about 250,000 clones listed, approximately 92% were seen once. The sample belongs to a study of blood T cell repertoires in COVID-19. The CDR3 is made up of 18 amino acids. Trimming at V came to 4 bases and at J to 5 bases, leaving 15 bases not matched to a gene. The germline V gene has CDR1 SGHRS and CDR2 YFSETQ.

J is TRBJ2-1 and V is TRBV5-1, with 10 nucleotides matching TRBD2. The sequenced material came from PBMCs or T cells enriched from blood (not recorded which). The TCR originated in a woman younger than 30 who had recovered from COVID-19. CDR3 region: CASSRNNGTSATHNEQFF. CDR3 nucleotide sequence: TGCGCCAGCAGCCGTAATAACGGGACTAGCGCGACTCACAATGAGCAGTTCTTC. Filled out from reference TRBV5-1 and TRBJ2-1, the complete variable domain reads KAGVTQTPRYLIKTRGQQVTLSCSPISGHRSVSWYQQTPGQGLQFLFEYFSETQRNKGNFPGRFSGRQFSNSRSEMNVSTLELGDSALYLCASSRNNGTSATHNEQFFGPGTRLTVL.